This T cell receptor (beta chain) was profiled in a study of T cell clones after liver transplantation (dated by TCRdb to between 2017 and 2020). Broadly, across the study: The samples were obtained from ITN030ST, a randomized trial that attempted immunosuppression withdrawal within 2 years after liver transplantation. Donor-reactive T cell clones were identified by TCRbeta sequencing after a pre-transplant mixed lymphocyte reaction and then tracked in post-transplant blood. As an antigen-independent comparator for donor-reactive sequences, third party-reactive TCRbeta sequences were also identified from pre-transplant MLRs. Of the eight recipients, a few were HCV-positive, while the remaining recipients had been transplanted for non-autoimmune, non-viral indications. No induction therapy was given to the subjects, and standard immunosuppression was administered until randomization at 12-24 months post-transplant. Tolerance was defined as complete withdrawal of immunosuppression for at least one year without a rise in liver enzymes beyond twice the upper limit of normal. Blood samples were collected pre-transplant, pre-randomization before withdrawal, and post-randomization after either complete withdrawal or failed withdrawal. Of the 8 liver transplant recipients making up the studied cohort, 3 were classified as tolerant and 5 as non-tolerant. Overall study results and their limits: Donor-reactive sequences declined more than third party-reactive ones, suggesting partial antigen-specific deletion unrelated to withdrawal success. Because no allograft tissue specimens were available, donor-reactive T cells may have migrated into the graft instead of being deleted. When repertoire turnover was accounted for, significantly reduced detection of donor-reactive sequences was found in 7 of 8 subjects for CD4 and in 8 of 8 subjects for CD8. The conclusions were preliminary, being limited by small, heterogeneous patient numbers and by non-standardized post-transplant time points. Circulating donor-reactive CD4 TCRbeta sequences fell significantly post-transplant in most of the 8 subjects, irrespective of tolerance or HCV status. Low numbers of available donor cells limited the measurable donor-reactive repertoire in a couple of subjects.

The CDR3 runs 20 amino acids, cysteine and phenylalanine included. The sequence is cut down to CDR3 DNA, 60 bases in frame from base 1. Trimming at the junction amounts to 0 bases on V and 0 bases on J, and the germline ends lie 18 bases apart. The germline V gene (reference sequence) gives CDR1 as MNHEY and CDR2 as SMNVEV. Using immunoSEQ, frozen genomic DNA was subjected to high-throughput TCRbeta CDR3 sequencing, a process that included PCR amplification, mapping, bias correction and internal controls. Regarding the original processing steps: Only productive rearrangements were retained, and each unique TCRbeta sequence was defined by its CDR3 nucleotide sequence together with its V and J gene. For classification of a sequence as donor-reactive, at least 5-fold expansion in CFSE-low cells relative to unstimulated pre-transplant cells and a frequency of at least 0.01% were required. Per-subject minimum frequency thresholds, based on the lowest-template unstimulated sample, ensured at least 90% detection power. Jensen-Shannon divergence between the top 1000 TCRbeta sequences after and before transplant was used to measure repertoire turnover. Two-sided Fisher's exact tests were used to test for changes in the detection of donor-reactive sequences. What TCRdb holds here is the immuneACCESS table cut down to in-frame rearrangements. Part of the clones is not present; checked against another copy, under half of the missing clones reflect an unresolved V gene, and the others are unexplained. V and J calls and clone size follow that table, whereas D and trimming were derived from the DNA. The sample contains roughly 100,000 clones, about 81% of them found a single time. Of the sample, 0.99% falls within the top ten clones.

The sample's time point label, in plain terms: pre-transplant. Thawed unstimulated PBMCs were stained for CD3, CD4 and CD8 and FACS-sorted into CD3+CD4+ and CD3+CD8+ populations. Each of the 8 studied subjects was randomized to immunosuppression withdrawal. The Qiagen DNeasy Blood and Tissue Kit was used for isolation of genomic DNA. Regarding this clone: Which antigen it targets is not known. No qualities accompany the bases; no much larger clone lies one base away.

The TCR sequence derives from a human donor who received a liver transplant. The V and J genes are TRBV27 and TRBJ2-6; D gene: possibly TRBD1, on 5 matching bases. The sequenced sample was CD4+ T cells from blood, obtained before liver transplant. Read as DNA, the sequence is TGTGCCAGCAGTTTATCGCGACAGCTCCTTTCGGGCTCTGGGGCCAACGTCCTGACTTTC. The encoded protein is CASSLSRQLLSGSGANVLTF.